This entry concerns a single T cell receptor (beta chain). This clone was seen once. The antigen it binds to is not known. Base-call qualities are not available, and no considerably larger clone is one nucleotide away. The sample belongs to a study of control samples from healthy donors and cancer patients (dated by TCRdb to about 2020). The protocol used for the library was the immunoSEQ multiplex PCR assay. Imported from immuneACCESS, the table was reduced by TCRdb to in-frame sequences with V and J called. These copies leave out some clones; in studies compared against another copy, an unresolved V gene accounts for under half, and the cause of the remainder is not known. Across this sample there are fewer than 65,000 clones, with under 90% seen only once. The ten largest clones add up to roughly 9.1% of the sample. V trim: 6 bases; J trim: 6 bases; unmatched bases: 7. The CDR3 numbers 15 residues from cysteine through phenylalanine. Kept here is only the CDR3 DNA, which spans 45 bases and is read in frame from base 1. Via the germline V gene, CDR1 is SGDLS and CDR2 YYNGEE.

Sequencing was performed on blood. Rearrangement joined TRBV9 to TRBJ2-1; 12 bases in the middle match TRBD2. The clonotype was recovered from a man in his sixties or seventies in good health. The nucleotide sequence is TGTGCCAGCACCAGGACTAGCGGGATGGCCAATGAGCAGTTCTTC. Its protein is CASTRTSGMANEQFF.